The 20 T cell receptor beta chains below all came from one sample that was sequenced in a study of metastatic and nonmetastatic thyroid tumors. Treatment of any kind had been given to no patient before thyroid surgery. Using MiXCR, TCRdb re-called clones from the PCR reads. The data hold tens of thousands of clones, with approximately 16% observed a single time. Material for sequencing was tumor tissue. The source of these receptors is a female donor with papillary thyroid cancer or a benign thyroid nodule (not recorded which). Some clones in this sample may be carry-over from other donors' samples.

This clone was observed at least ten times. The chain has TRBV19 and TRBJ2-7, with D hard to call. This CDR3 has 14 amino acids. Germline loops: CDR1 LNHDA, CDR2 SQIVND (reference sequence). Trimming took 8 bases from V and 2 from J, leaving 16 bases between them. CDR3 amino acids: CASDDRVFTYEQYF. As DNA, the CDR3 is TGTGCCAGTGACGACCGGGTCTTCACCTACGAGCAGTACTTC.

This clone was observed many times. CDR3 protein: CASSPKTAQGQETQYF. The DNA of the CDR3 is TGTGCCAGCTCACCTAAAACGGCCCAGGGCCAAGAGACCCAGTACTTC. The chain carries TRBV18 and TRBJ2-5; tentative D call: TRBD1 (5 bases). The CDR3 spans 16 residues. V lost 3 bases to trimming and J lost 1 base, with 15 bases between them. CDR1 is KGHSH and CDR2 is LQKENI in the germline V gene.

This clone appeared many times. V is TRBV15 and J is TRBJ1-1, with TRBD1 identical over 8 bases. The CDR3 length is 15 residues. J was trimmed by 4 bases and V by 5 bases; bases with no gene match: 9. Looked up from germline, CDR1 is LNHNV and CDR2 is YYDKDF (reference sequence). The CDR3 DNA follows: TGTGCCACCAGCTCAGGACAGGGCGAGAGCACTGAAGCTTTCTTT. It encodes CATSSGQGESTEAFF. The variable domain in full, completed from reference TRBV15 and TRBJ1-1, reads DAMVIQNPRYQVTQFGKPVTLSCSQTLNHNVMYWYQQKSSQAPKLLFHYYDKDFNNEADTPDNFQSRRPNTSFCFLDIRSPGLGDTAMYLCATSSGQGESTEAFFGQGTRLTVV.

This sequence joins TRBV7-2 and TRBJ2-2, with unresolved D. This CDR3 has 15 residues. Trimming removed 8 bases at V and 6 bases at J, with 19 bases between. CDR1 is SGHTA and CDR2 is FQGNSA in the germline V gene. The DNA of the CDR3 is TGTGCCAGCGGCCAACTCGGGTTTTTCGCCGGGGAGCTGTTTTTT. This sequence encodes CASGQLGFFAGELFF.

Many counts were recorded for this clone. The chain couples TRBV24-1 to TRBJ2-1; TRBD2 aligns across 7 bases. Germline lookup yields CDR1 KGHDR and CDR2 SFDVKD. Trimming at V came to 10 bases and at J to 7 bases, leaving 9 bases not matched to a gene. The CDR3 runs to 13 residues. CDR3 residues: CATGGLDGNEQFF. The CDR3 nucleotides read TGTGCCACGGGCGGACTAGATGGGAATGAGCAGTTCTTC.

As for this clone: Its ends do not fully match the called genes, so a read error is possible. The chain employs TRBV6-1 and TRBJ2-2; 8 bases agree with TRBD1. This CDR3 has 15 amino acids. Germline-derived CDR1 and CDR2 are MNHNS and SASEGT. The CDR3 spells CASTPTGGSTWDLFF. The CDR3 region has the DNA TGTGCCAGCACTCCCACAGGGGGAAGCACCTGGGATCTGTTTTTT.

This clone showed up many times. The V gene is TRBV5-1, the J gene TRBJ1-1, with a weak D call TRBD1 (6 bases). Germline V gene lookup returns CDR1 SGHRS and CDR2 YFSETQ. The germline V and J ends were trimmed by 5 bases and 4 bases, with 15 bases remaining between them. CDR3 length: 14 amino acids. The CDR3 coding sequence is TGCGCCAGCAGGGCCACAGGGTCGACCACTGAAGCTTTCTTT. Translated: CASRATGSTTEAFF.

This clone was seen ten or more times. The rearrangement links TRBV19 to TRBJ2-4; TRBD1 or TRBD2 may be the D gene (5 bases each). Germline V gives CDR1 LNHDA, CDR2 SQIVND (reference sequence). V lost 5 bases and J 3 bases, leaving 14 bases between the germline ends. This CDR3 comprises 15 residues. In DNA form, the CDR3 reads TGTGCCAGTAGTCGAGGGGCTGGTGGCAAAAACATTCAGTACTTC. Translated, it gives CASSRGAGGKNIQYF. The full variable domain, its missing parts supplied by reference TRBV19 and TRBJ2-4, is DGGITQSPKYLFRKEGQNVTLSCEQNLNHDAMYWYRQDPGQGLRLIYYSQIVNDFQKGDIAEGYSVSREKKESFPLTVTSAQKNPTAFYLCASSRGAGGKNIQYFGAGTRLSVL.

This clone was seen at least ten times. The chain couples TRBV7-8 to TRBJ1-5, with D possibly being TRBD1 (5 bases). The V gene lost 5 bases and the J gene lost 4 bases, with 18 bases spanning the gap. CDR3 length: 16 amino acids. Germline loops: CDR1 SGHVS, CDR2 FQNEAQ. CDR3 amino acids: CASSPTGTVRNQPQHF. CDR3 bases: TGTGCCAGCAGCCCCACCGGGACCGTTCGAAATCAGCCCCAGCATTTT.

This clone has at least ten counts. This sequence joins TRBV2 and TRBJ2-6; D not certain. Deletions cut 6 bases from V and 1 base from J, with 7 bases between. Germline values: CDR1 SNHLY, CDR2 FYNNEI. CDR3 size: 14 residues. In DNA form, the CDR3 reads TGTGCCAGCAGGAGCAGGTCTGGGGCCAACGTCCTGACTTTC. Its translation: CASRSRSGANVLTF.

In regard to this clone: A read error is possible here, since a much larger clone lies one base away. Other DNA sequences in the sample encode the same CDR3. The rearrangement joins TRBV7-6 to TRBJ2-7; a possible D gene is TRBD2 (5 bases). The germline V gene encodes CDR1 SGHVS and CDR2 FNYEAQ. The V gene lost 1 base and the J gene lost 7 bases, with 14 bases spanning the gap. The CDR3 covers 14 residues. CDR3 nucleotide sequence: TGTGCCAGCAGCTTAGTGGCAGGACTGGGTGAGCAGTACTTC. Translated, it gives CASSLVAGLGEQYF. Supplemented by reference TRBV7-6 and TRBJ2-7, the full variable domain reads GAGVSQSPRYKVTKRGQDVALRCDPISGHVSLYWYRQALGQGPEFLTYFNYEAQQDKSGLPNDRFSAERPEGSISTLTIQRTEQRDSAMYRCASSLVAGLGEQYFGPGTRLTVT.

In this sample, this clone turned up many times. The CDR3, as DNA: TGTGCTTCTCAGGAGCTAGCGGGATGGGGGTTATACAATGAGCAGTTCTTC. Its translation is CASQELAGWGLYNEQFF. The V gene is TRBV6-2 or TRBV6-3, the J gene TRBJ2-1, with 9 positions matching TRBD2. CDR3 length: 17 residues. The germline V gene encodes CDR1 MNHEY and CDR2 SVGEGT.

This clone was seen ten or more times. CDR3 DNA sequence: TGCGCCAGCAGCCAACTTACCGGGACAGGGTTCCACGAGCAGTACTTC. Protein product: CASSQLTGTGFHEQYF. This chain joins TRBV4-1 and TRBJ2-7, with 9 bases fitting TRBD1. Germline CDR1 reads MGHRA; CDR2 reads YSYEKL. V shed 2 bases and J 5 bases; nucleotides not matched to a gene: 10. The length of the CDR3 is 16 residues.

The chain recombines TRBV11-2 with TRBJ2-6; 9 nucleotides agree with TRBD1. Germline CDR1 is SGHAT and CDR2 is FQNNGV. The junction had 4 bases not matched to a gene; V was cut back by 3 bases and J by 1 base. CDR3 length equals 17 residues. The CDR3 loop reads CASSLNRGRSGANVLTF. The CDR3, as DNA: TGTGCCAGCAGCTTGAACAGGGGGCGGTCTGGGGCCAACGTCCTGACTTTC.

This clone was detected ten times or more. The rearrangement joins TRBV28 to TRBJ2-4, with 8 bases that match TRBD2. Germline loops: CDR1 MDHEN, CDR2 SYDVKM. The length of the CDR3 is 14 residues. Trimming removed 7 bases from V and 8 bases from J; junction bases left unmatched: 10. The CDR3 region is CASILAGGGDIQYF. The CDR3 DNA is TGTGCCAGCATCCTCGCCGGGGGGGGAGACATTCAGTACTTC.

This clone was picked up many times. Other DNA sequences from this sample encode an identical CDR3 as well. The rearrangement links TRBV16 to TRBJ2-5; perhaps TRBD1 as D (5 bases). There are 14 residues in the CDR3. The V end lost 4 bases, the J end lost 1 base, and 10 bases lay between the germline ends. Germline V lookup: CDR1 KGHSY, CDR2 FQNENV. CDR3 sequence: CASSRRQTQETQYF. The CDR3 coding sequence is TGTGCCAGCAGCCGCCGACAGACCCAAGAGACCCAGTACTTC.

This clone was counted many times. V and J are TRBV6-1 and TRBJ2-2, with D perhaps TRBD1 (6 bases). V was shortened by 7 bases and J by 4 bases, with 13 bases between the two germline ends. CDR3 length: 14 amino acids. CDR1 is MNHNS and CDR2 is SASEGT in the germline V gene. The CDR3 sequence: CASILGGVTGELFF. The CDR3 DNA reads TGTGCCAGCATCTTAGGGGGAGTCACCGGGGAGCTGTTTTTT.

This clone occurred many times. This chain links TRBV6-2 or TRBV6-3 with TRBJ1-1, with D possibly being TRBD1 (5 bases). This CDR3 has 13 residues. Germline V gene data show CDR1 as MNHEY and CDR2 as SVGEGT. Trimming took 6 bases from V and 4 from J, leaving 12 bases between them. Here the CDR3 reads CASSLSGPTEAFF. The DNA of the CDR3 is TGTGCCAGCAGCCTGTCGGGGCCCACTGAAGCTTTCTTT.

This clone was picked up a small number of times. One end of the junction does not line up with germline, which may come from a read error. V and J are TRBV12-3 or TRBV12-4 and TRBJ2-3; possibly TRBD1 for D (5 bases). The CDR3 is 15 amino acids. The CDR3 protein is CASSPGPQGTYTQYF. As DNA, the CDR3 is TGTGCCAGTAGTCCCGGCCCCCAGGGCACATATACGCAGTATTTT.

This clone was counted ten times or more. Other DNA sequences from this sample encode an identical CDR3 as well. This chain connects TRBV6-1 to TRBJ2-1; TRBD1 might be the D (6 bases). CDR1 is MNHNS and CDR2 is SASEGT in the germline V gene. The CDR3 is made up of 12 amino acids. Trimming pared 4 bases from V and 14 bases from J, leaving 15 bases between. CDR3 DNA: TGTGCCAGCAGTGCCAAAGGACAGAAGGAGTTCTTC. It is translated as CASSAKGQKEFF.